A selection of T cell receptor beta chains follows, all from one sample in a study of T cell responses to AZD1222 COVID-19 vaccine. Generated by immunoSEQ multiplex PCR, the TCRdb table keeps only in-frame clones and is missing some. The sample records about 84,000 clones, approximately 85% being singletons. The source material was peripheral blood, sampled 28 days after the second AZD1222 dose. These receptors originate from an adult who received the AZD1222 COVID-19 vaccine. The CDR3 runs from the conserved cysteine through the conserved F or W. A D gene is named only where the DNA matches it firmly. The size of a clone is reported for some rows only, either as once, few or many, or as a class for expanded clones.

V gene: TRBV10-3
J gene: TRBJ1-3
D gene: -
clone size: -
CDR3 DNA: TGTGCCATCAGTCAAGGACGGCGCTCTGGAAACACCATATATTTT
CDR3 protein: CAISQGRRSGNTIYF

V gene: TRBV3-1/TRBV3-2
J gene: TRBJ2-7
D gene: -
clone size: -
CDR3 DNA: TGTGCCAGCAGCCGCAGGGAAGAAGTCTCCTACGAGCAGTACTTC
CDR3 protein: CASSRREEVSYEQYF

V gene: TRBV29-1
J gene: TRBJ1-1
D gene: -
clone size: -
CDR3 DNA: TGCAGCGTTGTATGGGGGATGACAAACACTGAAGCTTTCTTT
CDR3 protein: CSVVWGMTNTEAFF

V gene: TRBV6-4
J gene: TRBJ2-7
D gene: TRBD1
clone size: -
CDR3 DNA: TGTGCCAGCAGTCCGGAGGGACAGGGGCCCTACGAGCAGTACTTC
CDR3 protein: CASSPEGQGPYEQYF

V gene: TRBV5-1
J gene: TRBJ2-2
D gene: -
clone size: -
CDR3 DNA: TGCGCCAGCAGCTTGGGCGGGGTAAACACCGGGGAGCTGTTTTTT
CDR3 protein: CASSLGGVNTGELFF

V gene: TRBV5-1
J gene: TRBJ1-1
D gene: -
clone size: -
CDR3 DNA: TGCGCCAGCAGCTTACAGGAAGGGACTGAAGCTTTCTTT
CDR3 protein: CASSLQEGTEAFF

V gene: TRBV3-1/TRBV3-2
J gene: TRBJ2-1
D gene: TRBD2
clone size: -
CDR3 DNA: TGTGCCAGCAGCCAAGATTTGTCAGCGGGGGGTGAGTTCTTC
CDR3 protein: CASSQDLSAGGEFF

V gene: TRBV6-5
J gene: TRBJ1-1
D gene: -
clone size: medium-sized
CDR3 DNA: TGTGCCAGCAGTTATGGGCAGGGGCTGGAAGCTTTCTTT
CDR3 protein: CASSYGQGLEAFF

V gene: TRBV4-2
J gene: TRBJ1-5
D gene: TRBD1
clone size: once
CDR3 DNA: TGTGCCAGCAGCCAAGACCGGGACAGGGGGCGGGATAGCAATCAGCCCCAGCATTTT
CDR3 protein: CASSQDRDRGRDSNQPQHF

V gene: TRBV6-1
J gene: TRBJ1-1
D gene: -
clone size: -
CDR3 DNA: TGTGCCAGCAGTGAAGAGGCAGTTAACACTGAAGCTTTCTTT
CDR3 protein: CASSEEAVNTEAFF

V gene: TRBV4-1
J gene: TRBJ2-1
D gene: TRBD1
clone size: -
CDR3 DNA: TGCGCCAGCAGCCAAGCCACAGGGGATCGGTTCTTC
CDR3 protein: CASSQATGDRFF

V gene: TRBV5-1
J gene: TRBJ1-1
D gene: -
clone size: -
CDR3 DNA: TGCGCCAGCAGCGGAACGGGGAGGCTGGAAGCTTTCTTT
CDR3 protein: CASSGTGRLEAFF

V gene: TRBV7-6
J gene: TRBJ2-7
D gene: TRBD1
clone size: -
CDR3 DNA: TGTGCCAGCAGCGGCCCACAGGGGGTGCCTTCTAGGGAGCAGTACTTC
CDR3 protein: CASSGPQGVPSREQYF

V gene: TRBV7-9
J gene: TRBJ2-3
D gene: -
clone size: -
CDR3 DNA: TGTGCCAGCAGCTTTGACTACGATACGCAGTATTTT
CDR3 protein: CASSFDYDTQYF

V gene: TRBV9
J gene: TRBJ2-2
D gene: -
clone size: -
CDR3 DNA: TGTGCCAGCAGCGTAGGGTTCGCCGGGGAGCTGTTTTTT
CDR3 protein: CASSVGFAGELFF

V gene: TRBV7-8
J gene: TRBJ1-1
D gene: -
clone size: -
CDR3 DNA: TGTGCCAGCAGCTCATTGGGGGGGGACATGAACACTGAAGCTTTCTTT
CDR3 protein: CASSSLGGDMNTEAFF

V gene: TRBV30
J gene: TRBJ2-1
D gene: TRBD2
clone size: -
CDR3 DNA: TGTGCCTGGAGTCAGCTAGCGGGGGGGGCTGAGCAGTTCTTC
CDR3 protein: CAWSQLAGGAEQFF

V gene: TRBV3-1/TRBV3-2
J gene: TRBJ2-7
D gene: -
clone size: -
CDR3 DNA: TGTGCCAGCAGCCAAGAAGTTTACACCATTCCCCCCTACGAGCAGTACTTC
CDR3 protein: CASSQEVYTIPPYEQYF

V gene: TRBV2
J gene: TRBJ2-5
D gene: -
clone size: few
CDR3 DNA: TGTGCCAGCAGTGCGGGGGAGACCCAGTACTTC
CDR3 protein: CASSAGETQYF

V gene: TRBV29-1
J gene: TRBJ2-2
D gene: -
clone size: -
CDR3 DNA: TGCAGCGTGCGACTTGGGGGTTCCGGGGAGCTGTTTTTT
CDR3 protein: CSVRLGGSGELFF

V gene: TRBV20-1
J gene: TRBJ2-3
D gene: -
clone size: -
CDR3 DNA: TGCAGTGCTTCCTACACAGATACGCAGTATTTT
CDR3 protein: CSASYTDTQYF

V gene: TRBV27
J gene: TRBJ1-4
D gene: -
clone size: -
CDR3 DNA: TGTGCCAGCAGTTTGTTCTATGCCGCGGGGGGGCGTGAAAAACTGTTTTTT
CDR3 protein: CASSLFYAAGGREKLFF

V gene: TRBV5-4
J gene: TRBJ2-5
D gene: -
clone size: -
CDR3 DNA: TGTGCCAGCAGCTTGGACCGGGAGACCCAGTACTTC
CDR3 protein: CASSLDRETQYF

V gene: TRBV28
J gene: TRBJ2-1
D gene: -
clone size: once
CDR3 DNA: TGTGCCAGCAGGTTTTCGATCGGTGAGCAGTTCTTC
CDR3 protein: CASRFSIGEQFF

V gene: TRBV6-4
J gene: TRBJ1-6
D gene: -
clone size: -
CDR3 DNA: TGTGCCAGCAGTGTGAGAGGTCTGTCTTCCAGGGTCTATAATTCACCCCTCCACTTT
CDR3 protein: CASSVRGLSSRVYNSPLHF

V gene: TRBV6-5
J gene: TRBJ1-2
D gene: -
clone size: -
CDR3 DNA: TGTGCCAGCAGTTTGAAGGACTATGGCTACACCTTC
CDR3 protein: CASSLKDYGYTF

V gene: TRBV18
J gene: TRBJ1-4
D gene: TRBD1
clone size: once
CDR3 DNA: TGTGCCAGCTCACCACAGGGACAGGGAAAACTGTTTTTT
CDR3 protein: CASSPQGQGKLFF

V gene: TRBV19
J gene: TRBJ2-1
D gene: TRBD2
clone size: -
CDR3 DNA: TGTGCCAGTAGTATAAGCGGGGGGGCCCCCAATGAGCAGTTCTTC
CDR3 protein: CASSISGGAPNEQFF

V gene: TRBV7-2
J gene: TRBJ1-2
D gene: -
clone size: -
CDR3 DNA: TGTGCCAGCAGCTTAGACCCCTCACAGGGCTCCTATGGCTACACCTTC
CDR3 protein: CASSLDPSQGSYGYTF

V gene: TRBV7-9
J gene: TRBJ2-1
D gene: TRBD2
clone size: -
CDR3 DNA: TGTGCCAGCAGCTTTTACCGCGGGGGGGCCGCCTACAATGAGCAGTTCTTC
CDR3 protein: CASSFYRGGAAYNEQFF

V gene: TRBV19
J gene: TRBJ2-1
D gene: TRBD1
clone size: -
CDR3 DNA: TGTGCCAGTAGTACCCGACAGGGGGCCTACAATGAGCAGTTCTTC
CDR3 protein: CASSTRQGAYNEQFF

V gene: TRBV6-4
J gene: TRBJ2-5
D gene: TRBD1
clone size: -
CDR3 DNA: TGTGCCAGCAGTGCGACAGGGTCCCAAGAGACCCAGTACTTC
CDR3 protein: CASSATGSQETQYF

V gene: TRBV10-3
J gene: TRBJ1-1
D gene: TRBD1
clone size: -
CDR3 DNA: TGTGCCATCAGAACCGGGACAGAGAACACTGAAGCTTTCTTT
CDR3 protein: CAIRTGTENTEAFF